This T cell receptor beta chain emerged from a study of control samples from healthy donors and cancer patients (TCRdb year 2020). Library method: the immunoSEQ multiplex PCR assay. This immuneACCESS table, as held by TCRdb, lists in-frame sequences with V and J called but not all clones. Of the missing ones, under half trace to an unresolved V gene in checked studies; the others have no known cause. The table for this sample lists roughly 150,000 clones; around 90% of them were counted only once. Clones ranked in the top ten supply 1.7% of the sample. This clone was detected once. The clone's antigen remains unknown. No per-base quality is available; no much larger clone lies one base away. This receptor was identified in a man aged 18 to 29 in good health. The sample consisted of blood.

Here is the DNA: TGTGCCAGCAGCTTGGAACAGGAGGTGACTGAAGCTTTCTTT. Its translation reads: CASSLEQEVTEAFF. The chain uses TRBV5-4 and TRBJ1-1; possibly the D gene is TRBD1, per 5 matching bases. CDR1 SGHNT and CDR2 YYREEE were looked up in the germline V gene (reference sequence). Including cysteine and phenylalanine, the CDR3 has 14 amino acids. Kept here is only the CDR3 DNA, which spans 42 bases and is read in frame from base 1. The V end loses 0 bases and the J end loses 5 bases, and a stretch of 11 bases separates them.